In this sample, the clone carrying this T cell receptor (beta chain) turned up a few times. Its specificity is unknown. These data originate in a study of beta chain features in type 1 diabetes. CDR1 is MDHEN, CDR2 SYDVKM, per germline. The V and J ends lost 5 bases and 2 bases, in that order; junction bases with no gene match: 3. CDR3 length: 14 amino acids. General observations from the study: Among all four CD4+ subsets, Type 1 diabetes patients had TCRB CDR3s that were moderately but significantly shorter.

The study reverse transcribed the entire isolated RNA, so it sequenced expressed TCRB transcripts. TCRdb's table, derived via immunoSEQ multiplex PCR, lists solely in-frame clones and lacks some. The sample lists approximately 270,000 clones, 13% to 15% seen once, with 0.015% to 0.02% in the top ten. Sample: naive CD4+ T cells from blood. This TCR came from a young man with type 1 diabetes. The chain joins TRBV28 to TRBJ2-1; TRBD1 aligns across 7 bases. CDR3 protein: CASSLTGTYNEQFF. The CDR3 nucleotides are TGTGCCAGCAGTCTGACAGGGACCTACAATGAGCAGTTCTTC.